The 17 T cell receptor beta chains given below trace back to one sample, sequenced in a study of identical twins. TCRdb itself ran the 5' RACE reads through MiXCR, one entry per CDR3 protein. The sample comprises 510,000 or so distinct CDR3 sequences, 13% to 15% of which are singletons, and 0.35% to 0.45% rests with the top ten. These data were likewise used in another study, on yellow fever vaccine responses in identical twins.

Sequencing input: CD4+ T cells sorted from blood. All receptors derive from a woman aged 18-35 years in good health.

This clonotype occurred a few times. This chain uses TRBV5-1 with TRBJ2-1; the match to TRBD1 covers 7 bases. CDR1 is SGHRS, CDR2 YFSETQ, per germline. The CDR3 loop spans 15 amino acids. V shed 1 base, J shed 4 bases, and the junction held 5 bases outside the gene matches. CDR3 sequence (DNA): TGCGCCAGCAGCTTGACAGGGGAAGATTACAATGAGCAGTTCTTC. Translation: CASSLTGEDYNEQFF.

This clonotype is a singleton in its sample. The chain has TRBV10-3 and TRBJ2-3, with TRBD2 identical over 10 bases. Germline CDR1 is ENHRY and CDR2 is SYGVKD. The CDR3 contains 16 residues. J lost 2 bases, V lost 2 bases, and 4 bases had no gene match. The CDR3 bases are TGTGCCATCAGTGAGGGAACTAGCGGGAACACAGATACGCAGTATTTT. Its translation: CAISEGTSGNTDTQYF.

This sequence joins TRBV29-1 and TRBJ2-1, with TRBD2 matching 8 bases. The V gene's germline CDR1 is SQVTM and CDR2 ANQGSEA. The junction had 11 bases not matched to a gene; V was cut back by 5 bases and J by 2 bases. The CDR3 contains 16 residues. CDR3 in amino acids: CSVRKRSGGPYNEQFF. CDR3 coding DNA: TGCAGCGTTAGAAAGAGGAGCGGGGGCCCCTACAATGAGCAGTTCTTC.

This clonotype was counted between two and nine times. The chain carries TRBV5-1 and TRBJ1-4, with 7 nucleotides matching TRBD1. The CDR3 runs 14 residues. Germline CDR1 is SGHRS and CDR2 is YFSETQ. J was trimmed by 0 bases and V by 6 bases; bases with no gene match: 2. The CDR3 sequence: CASKGQATNEKLFF. The CDR3 nucleotides read TGCGCCAGCAAAGGACAGGCAACTAATGAAAAACTGTTTTTT.

This clonotype was seen more than once but under ten times. The chain carries TRBV20-1 and TRBJ2-5, with 7 bases fitting TRBD2. Germline trimming cut 3 bases from V and 5 bases from J; bases unmatched to any gene: 12. CDR1 DFQATT and CDR2 SNEGSKA come from the germline V gene (reference sequence). The CDR3 spans 15 residues. The CDR3 is CSASGGGVVMETQYF. The CDR3 bases are TGCAGTGCTAGTGGGGGGGGAGTGGTCATGGAGACCCAGTACTTC.

This clonotype was counted only a few times. The rearrangement joins TRBV20-1 to TRBJ1-6; tentative D call: TRBD1 (5 bases). The germline V and J ends were trimmed by 1 base and 8 bases, with 12 bases remaining between them. The CDR3 loop spans 14 amino acids. Germline V lookup: CDR1 DFQATT, CDR2 SNEGSKA (reference sequence). CDR3 bases: TGCAGTGCTAGAGGGGGGTTCTGGTATTCACCCCTCCACTTT. Its translation: CSARGGFWYSPLHF.

This clonotype was observed a handful of times. The rearrangement links TRBV7-2 to TRBJ2-7; TRBD2 matches at 7 bases. V was clipped by 0 bases and J by 0 bases; unmatched bases: 8. The CDR3 is 17 residues long. The germline V gene encodes CDR1 SGHTA and CDR2 FQGNSA. The DNA for the CDR3 is TGTGCCAGCAGCTTAGCGGGACTACGGGGAAGCTCCTACGAGCAGTACGTC. Protein product: CASSLAGLRGSSYEQYV.

This sequence joins TRBV2 and TRBJ1-2, with no clear D. The ends were cut back, 1 base at V and 8 bases at J, with 5 bases in the middle. The CDR3 is made up of 11 amino acids. Germline V gene data show CDR1 as SNHLY and CDR2 as FYNNEI. The CDR3 protein is CASSEGPGYTF. The CDR3 nucleotides read TGTGCCAGCAGTGAAGGACCGGGCTACACCTTC. The full variable domain, with the rest looked up from reference TRBV2 and TRBJ1-2, is EPEVTQTPSHQVTQMGQEVILRCVPISNHLYFYWYRQILGQKVEFLVSFYNNEISEKSEIFDDQFSVERPDGSNFTLKIRSTKLEDSAMYFCASSEGPGYTFGSGTRLTVV.

The rearrangement links TRBV20-1 to TRBJ2-1; 12 nucleotides match TRBD2. This CDR3 contains 18 residues. Trimming took 1 base from V and 0 from J; bases not matched to a gene: 7. Looked up from germline, CDR1 is DFQATT and CDR2 is SNEGSKA (reference sequence). CDR3 DNA sequence: TGCAGTGCTAGAGTTCTAGCGGGGGGGATGAGCTCCTACAATGAGCAGTTCTTC. This codes for CSARVLAGGMSSYNEQFF.

The rearrangement links TRBV9 to TRBJ2-2, with 9 bases matching TRBD2. The germline V gene encodes CDR1 SGDLS and CDR2 YYNGEE. This CDR3 has 16 residues. After removal of 4 bases from V and 6 bases from J, the junction contained 10 bases not matched to a gene. As DNA, the CDR3 is TGTGCCAGCAGCAACGTCCCGGGACTAGCTGCCGGGGAGCTGTTTTTT. Its protein is CASSNVPGLAAGELFF.

In this sample, this clonotype turned up many times. CDR3 DNA: TGTGCCACCAGTGACCCGACACCGAACACCGGGGAGCTGTTTTTT. This gives the protein CATSDPTPNTGELFF. The V call is TRBV24-1, the J call TRBJ2-2; the D is unclear. Germline V lookup: CDR1 KGHDR, CDR2 SFDVKD. This CDR3 contains 15 residues. The ends were cut back, 4 bases at V and 0 bases at J, with 8 bases in the middle.

This clonotype was seen a handful of times. This chain connects TRBV27 to TRBJ2-1; the D gene is possibly TRBD1 (6 bases). Germline V gives CDR1 MNHEY, CDR2 SMNVEV (reference sequence). The CDR3 contains 16 residues. Trimming shortened V by 6 bases and J by 6 bases, and 21 bases separated the two germline ends. CDR3 DNA sequence: TGTGCCAGCAGCTCCTCCGGGACCAAACAGGGCAATGAGCAGTTCTTC. Protein: CASSSSGTKQGNEQFF.

This clonotype showed up many times. This sequence joins TRBV6-2 or TRBV6-3 and TRBJ2-7; D perhaps matches TRBD1 (6 bases). From germline, CDR1 is MNHEY and CDR2 SVGEGT. V shed 4 bases and J shed 0 bases, with 10 bases lying between them. CDR3 length: 14 residues. The CDR3 region has the DNA TGTGCCAGCAGTTCTATACAGGGCTCCTACGAGCAGTACTTC. It is translated as CASSSIQGSYEQYF.

This clonotype was recorded many times. V is TRBV18 and J is TRBJ2-5; no reliable D call. Trimming shortened V by 8 bases and J by 1 base, and 8 bases separated the two germline ends. CDR3 length: 12 amino acids. CDR1 is KGHSH and CDR2 is LQKENI in the germline V gene. The CDR3 reads CASSPSQETQYF. The CDR3, as DNA: TGTGCCAGCAGCCCGAGCCAAGAGACCCAGTACTTC.

This clonotype showed up many times. This rearrangement joins TRBV12-3 or TRBV12-4 to TRBJ2-1, with 7 bases aligning to TRBD2. The CDR3 sequence is 15 residues long. The V gene end was trimmed by 7 bases and the J gene end by 0 bases; junction bases not matched to a gene: 6. This CDR3 reads CASTSRTSSYNEQFF. The CDR3, as DNA: TGTGCCAGCACCTCCCGGACTAGCTCCTACAATGAGCAGTTCTTC.

This clonotype was counted only a few times. DNA of the CDR3: TGTGCCAGCAGCGTAGGGACGGGGACTGAAGCTTTCTTT. Amino acids: CASSVGTGTEAFF. V is TRBV4-2 and J is TRBJ1-1; TRBD1 is a possible D gene (5 bases). Germline assignment: CDR1 LGHNA and CDR2 YNFKEQ. This CDR3 spans 13 amino acids. Trimming shortened V by 5 bases and J by 5 bases, and 12 bases separated the two germline ends.

The J gene is TRBJ2-1, the V gene TRBV12-3 or TRBV12-4; weak D call: TRBD2 (6 bases). The CDR3 is made up of 13 amino acids. The ends were cut back, 8 bases at V and 8 bases at J, with 16 bases in the middle. This chain's CDR3 is CASRRDSHDEQFF. The CDR3 DNA is TGTGCCAGCCGACGGGACTCACACGATGAGCAGTTCTTC.